The clone carrying this TCR beta chain was counted between two and nine times. Its cognate antigen is unknown. The data derive from a study of cytomegalovirus exposure and HLA in healthy donors. The PCR contained 60 Vbeta and 13 Jbeta primers. Sequencing was performed with immunoSEQ multiplex PCR; in TCRdb, only in-frame clones are kept and a portion is missing. The table lists over 85,000 clones, 7.5% to 8.5% of them singletons, with roughly 2.1% in the top ten. Study-wide findings and caveats: In presence/absence analyses, roughly uniform sequencing depth across donors was assumed. Other equally common chains were less clonally expanded than HLA-associated TCR beta chains, a later analysis showed. Association of approximately 16,000 TCR beta sequences with HLA alleles was found at 0.05 false discovery rate in a later analysis. Cytomegalovirus association was listed for approximately 150 TCR beta chains.

The receptor was derived from a middle-aged man in good health and CMV-seronegative. Sequencing used PBMCs.

The DNA of the CDR3 is TGTGCCAGCTCACCTTACGGGACTAGCGGGACCTACGAGCAGTACTTC. Its protein is CASSPYGTSGTYEQYF. V is TRBV18 and J is TRBJ2-7, with TRBD2 identical over 13 bases. CDR3 length: 16 amino acids. Germline V CDR1 and CDR2: KGHSH, LQKENI. V lost 3 bases, J lost 2 bases, and 4 bases stayed unmatched.